These 14 T cell receptor beta chains originate from one sample sequenced in a study of technical replicates of blood from a handful of donors. Repertoires were generated with immunoSEQ multiplex PCR, while TCRdb's copy carries only in-frame clones and drops some. The top ten hold about 0.22% of the sample, which has about 72,000 clones, 95% seen once. The sequenced material came from T cells isolated from PBMCs. Every receptor here comes from a human donor in good health.

The chain is built from TRBV15 and TRBJ1-5; 8 bases are a match to TRBD1. V was clipped by 6 bases and J by 2 bases; unmatched bases: 3. The V gene's germline CDR1 is LNHNV and CDR2 YYDKDF (reference sequence). The CDR3 totals 14 residues. The CDR3 DNA sequence: TGTGCCACCAGTCTGACAGGGGGCAATCAGCCCCAGCATTTT. Residues: CATSLTGGNQPQHF.

The chain links TRBV27 to TRBJ2-3, with 12 bases fitting TRBD2. The CDR3 totals 17 residues. Germline V gene lookup returns CDR1 MNHEY and CDR2 SMNVEV (reference sequence). The junction had 8 bases not matched to a gene; V was cut back by 5 bases and J by 2 bases. The CDR3: CASSPGTSGPNTDTQYF. The CDR3 region has the DNA TGTGCCAGCAGTCCAGGGACTAGCGGGCCCAACACAGATACGCAGTATTTT.

The chain has TRBV4-1 and TRBJ1-5; 7 bases align to TRBD1. The germline V gene has CDR1 MGHRA and CDR2 YSYEKL. With V trimmed by 2 bases and J by 1 base, 5 bases remained unmatched. The CDR3 extends over 16 amino acids. In nucleotides, the CDR3 is TGCGCCAGCAGCCAACAGGGGGTAGGGAGCAATCAGCCCCAGCATTTT. It specifies CASSQQGVGSNQPQHF.

This clone appeared a few times. The chain recombines TRBV28 with TRBJ1-4; tentatively, D is TRBD1 (6 bases). Per the germline V gene, CDR1 is MDHEN and CDR2 is SYDVKM. This CDR3 has 16 residues. Trimming pared 2 bases from V and 0 bases from J, leaving 10 bases between. The CDR3 loop is CASSLTGRTTNEKLFF. The DNA of the CDR3 is TGTGCCAGCAGTTTAACAGGGCGGACAACTAATGAAAAACTGTTTTTT.

The chain combines TRBV5-4 with TRBJ1-2; 9 bases align to TRBD1. The CDR3 is 15 amino acids. Trimming removed 5 bases from V and 0 bases from J; junction bases left unmatched: 5. Looked up from germline, CDR1 is SGHNT and CDR2 is YYREEE (reference sequence). CDR3 loop: CASRLRQGANYGYTF. The CDR3 bases are TGTGCCAGCAGACTCCGACAGGGGGCTAACTATGGCTACACCTTC.

The chain carries TRBV6-4 and TRBJ2-1; 11 nucleotides align to TRBD1. This CDR3 is built from 15 residues. Trimming took 3 bases from V and 6 from J; bases not matched to a gene: 4. Germline lookup yields CDR1 MRHNA and CDR2 SNTAGT. Written as DNA, the CDR3 is TGTGCCAGCAGTGAAGGTGGGACAGGGGGCAATGAGCAGTTCTTC. Translating it yields CASSEGGTGGNEQFF.

The V gene is TRBV7-9, the J gene TRBJ2-4, with TRBD1 matching over 7 bases. The V and J ends lost 4 bases and 6 bases, in that order; junction bases with no gene match: 6. Per the germline V gene, CDR1 is SEHNR and CDR2 is FQNEAQ (reference sequence). This CDR3 is 14 amino acids long. The CDR3 loop reads CASSSDRAGNIQYF. In nucleotides, the CDR3 is TGTGCCAGCAGCTCCGACAGGGCGGGAAACATTCAGTACTTC.

The V call is TRBV9, the J call TRBJ2-5, with 12 positions matching TRBD2. After removal of 3 bases from V and 5 bases from J, the junction contained 11 bases not matched to a gene. Germline values: CDR1 SGDLS, CDR2 YYNGEE. This CDR3 has 17 residues. In DNA, the CDR3 is TGTGCCAGCAGCGCCTCACCGGGACTAGCGGGTAGGGAGACCCAGTACTTC. Translation gives CASSASPGLAGRETQYF.

The chain joins TRBV19 to TRBJ1-4, with unresolved D. V gave up 3 bases and J gave up 3 bases, with 11 bases separating them. This CDR3 contains 15 residues. Germline CDR1 LNHDA, CDR2 SQIVND (reference sequence). The CDR3 DNA is TGTGCCAGTAGTATTGTTCCAGGTGCTAATGAAAAACTGTTTTTT. Encoded protein: CASSIVPGANEKLFF.

This sequence joins TRBV27 and TRBJ1-2, with D perhaps TRBD1 (5 bases). Germline values: CDR1 MNHEY, CDR2 SMNVEV (reference sequence). The CDR3 is 11 residues long. Trimming shortened V by 3 bases and J by 14 bases, and 13 bases separated the two germline ends. CDR3 protein: CASSFGGTTTF. The CDR3 coding sequence is TGTGCCAGCAGTTTTGGGGGGACTACAACCTTC.

This CDR3 is CASSLVGTGSMNTEAFF. The DNA of the CDR3 is TGCGCCAGCAGCTTGGTAGGGACAGGGTCCATGAACACTGAAGCTTTCTTT. V gene TRBV5-1 combines with J gene TRBJ1-1; 9 bases are a match to TRBD1. There are 17 residues in the CDR3. The germline CDR1 and CDR2 sequences are SGHRS and YFSETQ. With 0 bases clipped from V and 0 bases from J, the junction kept 6 bases outside the gene matches.

This clone has a single count. The chain uses TRBV19 and TRBJ2-7, with 8 bases that match TRBD1. The V and J ends lost 3 bases and 1 base, in that order; junction bases with no gene match: 11. The CDR3 has 17 residues. Germline loops: CDR1 LNHDA, CDR2 SQIVND (reference sequence). DNA for the CDR3: TGTGCCAGTAGTATTGGATACGGGACAGGTCCTTCCTACGAGCAGTACTTC. Encoded protein: CASSIGYGTGPSYEQYF.

The chain links TRBV19 to TRBJ2-2; D is unclear. The CDR3 contains 13 residues. V dropped 2 bases and J dropped 6 bases, with 7 bases sitting between them. The germline V gene encodes CDR1 LNHDA and CDR2 SQIVND (reference sequence). The CDR3 DNA reads as TGTGCCAGTAGTATACTGGGCCCCGGGGAGCTGTTTTTT. This encodes CASSILGPGELFF.

The V gene is TRBV19, the J gene TRBJ2-5; perhaps TRBD1 as D (5 bases). CDR3 length: 14 residues. V lost 5 bases to trimming and J lost 2 bases, with 12 bases between them. Germline V gene sequence: CDR1 LNHDA, CDR2 SQIVND (reference sequence). The CDR3 DNA reads TGTGCCAGTAGTCTCCAGGGTGATCAAGAGACCCAGTACTTC. It is translated as CASSLQGDQETQYF. Complete variable domain (other parts from reference TRBV19 and TRBJ2-5): DGGITQSPKYLFRKEGQNVTLSCEQNLNHDAMYWYRQDPGQGLRLIYYSQIVNDFQKGDIAEGYSVSREKKESFPLTVTSAQKNPTAFYLCASSLQGDQETQYFGPGTRLLVL.